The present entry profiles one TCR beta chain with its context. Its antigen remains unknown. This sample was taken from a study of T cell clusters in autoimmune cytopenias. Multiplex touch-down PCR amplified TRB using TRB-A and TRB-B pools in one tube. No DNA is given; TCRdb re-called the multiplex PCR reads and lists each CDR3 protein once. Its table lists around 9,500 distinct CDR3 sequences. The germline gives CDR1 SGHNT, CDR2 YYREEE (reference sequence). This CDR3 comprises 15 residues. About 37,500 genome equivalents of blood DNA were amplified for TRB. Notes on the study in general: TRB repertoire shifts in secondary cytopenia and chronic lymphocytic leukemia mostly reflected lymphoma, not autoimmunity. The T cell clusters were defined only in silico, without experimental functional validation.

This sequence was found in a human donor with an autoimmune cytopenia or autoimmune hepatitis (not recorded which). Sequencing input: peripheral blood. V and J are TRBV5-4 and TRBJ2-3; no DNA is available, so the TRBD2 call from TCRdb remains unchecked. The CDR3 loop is CASSFGTSGTDTQYF. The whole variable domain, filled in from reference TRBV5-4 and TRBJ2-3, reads ETGVTQSPTHLIKTRGQQVTLRCSSQSGHNTVSWYQQALGQGPQFIFQYYREEENGRGNFPPRFSGLQFPNYSSELNVNALELDDSALYLCASSFGTSGTDTQYFGPGTRLTVL.